A single sample gave rise to the 32 T cell receptor beta chains below, sequenced in a study of CD8 T cells in ankylosing spondylitis. TCRdb processed the 5' RACE reads anew with MiXCR; each CDR3 protein has one entry. The table includes 250,000 to 300,000 distinct CDR3 sequences, about 19% detected once. What was sequenced was blood, either unsorted or a sorted T cell fraction (not recorded which). Every receptor here comes from a male donor with ankylosing spondylitis or in good health (not recorded which).

There are a few counts of this clonotype. V and J are TRBV14 and TRBJ2-5; unclear D gene. Germline CDR1 reads SGHDN; CDR2 reads FVKESK. The CDR3 extends over 13 amino acids. Between the trimmed V and J ends, which lost 1 base and 5 bases, there was a span of 8 bases. The CDR3 DNA is TGTGCCAGCAGCCAAGCAGGTTCCGAGACCCAGTACTTC. Its protein product is CASSQAGSETQYF.

The chain couples TRBV29-1 to TRBJ2-3; 9 positions match TRBD1. The CDR3 consists of 13 residues. V dropped 6 bases and J dropped 0; count of bases not matched to a gene: 1. Per the germline V gene, CDR1 is SQVTM and CDR2 is ANQGSEA. The CDR3 bases are TGCAGCGTGGGACAGGGTAGCACAGATACGCAGTATTTT. Its translation: CSVGQGSTDTQYF.

V usage is TRBV5-6 and J usage is TRBJ2-5; 7 bases fit TRBD2. Trimming removed 3 bases from V and 3 bases from J; junction bases left unmatched: 11. Germline loops: CDR1 SGHDT, CDR2 YYEEEE. The CDR3 has 16 residues. CDR3 region: CASSSTSLRSKETQYF. The CDR3 coding sequence is TGTGCCAGCAGCTCGACTAGCCTGCGGTCCAAAGAGACCCAGTACTTC.

This clonotype was seen more than once but under ten times. The V and J genes are TRBV28 and TRBJ1-4; D possibly corresponds to TRBD1 (5 bases). CDR1 and CDR2 (germline): MDHEN, SYDVKM. V lost 4 bases and J 2 bases, leaving 11 bases between the germline ends. The CDR3 spans 15 residues. The CDR3 DNA follows: TGTGCCAGCAGTTCCCCAGGGAGGACTAATGAAAAACTGTTTTTT. This gives the protein CASSSPGRTNEKLFF.

This clonotype was observed a few times. The genes are TRBV11-2 and TRBJ2-1; TRBD1 matches at 9 bases. The V gene end was trimmed by 5 bases and the J gene end by 9 bases; junction bases not matched to a gene: 5. Germline V gene lookup returns CDR1 SGHAT and CDR2 FQNNGV. CDR3 length equals 13 residues. CDR3 nucleotide sequence: TGTGCCAGCAGCCGGGACAGGGAAGGTGAGCAGTTCTTC. It codes for CASSRDREGEQFF.

Only a few counts were recorded for this clonotype. The gene calls are TRBV11-2 and TRBJ1-1, with 10 bases aligning to TRBD1. This CDR3 region has 15 residues. The V gene end was trimmed by 3 bases and the J gene end by 6 bases; junction bases not matched to a gene: 7. Germline CDR1 and CDR2: SGHAT and FQNNGV. The CDR3: CASSFGTGALAEAFF. For the CDR3, the DNA is TGTGCCAGCAGCTTCGGGACAGGGGCTCTGGCTGAAGCTTTCTTT.

The gene calls are TRBV6-5 and TRBJ2-3; D is perhaps TRBD2 (6 bases). The CDR3 runs to 14 residues. The V end lost 0 bases, the J end lost 5 bases, and 9 bases lay between the germline ends. Germline CDR1 and CDR2: MNHEY and SVGAGI. The CDR3 region is CASSYSGGVDTQYF. The CDR3 region has the DNA TGTGCCAGCAGTTACTCAGGAGGGGTAGATACGCAGTATTTT.

V gene TRBV20-1 combines with J gene TRBJ2-5, with D unclear. Per the germline V gene, CDR1 is DFQATT and CDR2 is SNEGSKA (reference sequence). The V end lost 0 bases, the J end lost 3 bases, and 5 bases lay between the germline ends. This CDR3 contains 12 residues. CDR3: CSARDGEETQYF. DNA of the CDR3: TGCAGTGCTAGAGATGGGGAAGAGACCCAGTACTTC.

The chain has TRBV14 and TRBJ2-1; D gene unclear. Between the trimmed V and J ends, which lost 0 bases and 4 bases, there was a span of 1 base. The CDR3 is 12 residues long. Germline CDR1 reads SGHDN; CDR2 reads FVKESK. CDR3 nucleotide sequence: TGTGCCAGCAGCCAAGATTACAATGAGCAGTTCTTC. Translated, it gives CASSQDYNEQFF.

This chain joins TRBV28 and TRBJ1-4; the D gene is possibly TRBD1 (6 bases). The germline V gene encodes CDR1 MDHEN and CDR2 SYDVKM. V lost 5 bases and J lost 7, with 17 bases in between. This CDR3 has 15 residues. DNA for the CDR3: TGTGCCAGCAGTCGAGGGGTGGGGGCGGGTGAAAAACTGTTTTTT. Translating it yields CASSRGVGAGEKLFF.

The chain uses TRBV5-4 and TRBJ2-3, with 11 bases fitting TRBD2. The CDR3 length is 16 residues. Germline V CDR1 and CDR2: SGHNT, YYREEE (reference sequence). V shed 3 bases, J shed 5 bases, and the junction held 8 bases outside the gene matches. The CDR3 loop is CASSSNSGGAKDTQYF. The CDR3 DNA is TGTGCCAGCAGCTCAAATAGCGGGGGGGCGAAAGATACGCAGTATTTT.

The rearrangement links TRBV24-1 to TRBJ2-1; 10 bases fit TRBD2. CDR1 is KGHDR, CDR2 SFDVKD, per germline. CDR3 length: 16 residues. J was trimmed by 9 bases and V by 4 bases; bases with no gene match: 11. In DNA, the CDR3 is TGTGCCACCAGTGACCCGGGGTCCCAGCGGGAGGGTGAGCAGTTCTTC. Protein sequence: CATSDPGSQREGEQFF.

J is TRBJ2-4 and V is TRBV20-1; unclear D gene. This CDR3 is built from 14 residues. Deletions cut 6 bases from V and 5 bases from J, with 17 bases between. Germline V gene lookup returns CDR1 DFQATT and CDR2 SNEGSKA (reference sequence). CDR3 nucleotides: TGCAGTGCACCCTCGACAAGCAGGCAAAACATTCAGTACTTC. As protein: CSAPSTSRQNIQYF.

This clonotype was seen only a few times. The gene calls are TRBV25-1 and TRBJ2-3, with a weak D call TRBD1 (5 bases). Germline-derived CDR1 and CDR2 are MGHDK and SYGVNS. The CDR3 length is 14 residues. V lost 0 bases, J lost 8 bases, and 12 bases lay in between. For the CDR3, the DNA is TGTGCCAGCAGTGAATACTATGACCAGGGTACGCAGTATTTT. Amino acids: CASSEYYDQGTQYF.

Of note for this clonotype: A read error may account for a junction end that differs from germline. The CDR3 bases are TGTGCCGGCAGTGGACTAAGCGGGGGAGCAGGGGAGCTGTTTTTT. Translating it yields CAGSGLSGGAGELFF. This rearrangement joins TRBV25-1 to TRBJ2-2, with 8 bases lining up with TRBD2. The CDR3 has 15 amino acids. Per the germline V gene, CDR1 is MGHDK and CDR2 is SYGVNS.

Relative to its sample, this clonotype is medium-sized. This chain joins TRBV5-6 and TRBJ2-3; 7 nucleotides line up with TRBD2. V lost 4 bases, J lost 8 bases, and 4 bases stayed unmatched. Germline V lookup: CDR1 SGHDT, CDR2 YYEEEE. CDR3 length: 12 amino acids. CDR3 in amino acids: CASSGWEGTQYF. In DNA form, the CDR3 reads TGTGCCAGCAGCGGGTGGGAGGGTACGCAGTATTTT. The complete variable domain, with remaining parts taken from reference TRBV5-6 and TRBJ2-3, reads DAGVTQSPTHLIKTRGQQVTLRCSPKSGHDTVSWYQQALGQGPQFIFQYYEEEERQRGNFPDRFSGHQFPNYSSELNVNALLLGDSALYLCASSGWEGTQYFGPGTRLTVL.

The V call is TRBV30, the J call TRBJ1-1; tentative D call: TRBD1 (5 bases). Germline assignment: CDR1 GTSNPN and CDR2 SVGIG (reference sequence). This CDR3 is 13 amino acids long. Here the CDR3 DNA reads TGTGTCTCGTTAGTGGGGCGAGGCACTGAAGCTTTCTTT. This sequence encodes CVSLVGRGTEAFF.

The V call is TRBV11-2, the J call TRBJ1-6; 8 positions match TRBD1. The CDR3 is 15 residues long. Per germline, CDR1 SGHAT and CDR2 FQNNGV. The ends lost 5 bases at V and 13 bases at J; junction bases unmatched: 13. The CDR3 DNA follows: TGTGCCAGCAGCGAAGCCCCCCGGACAGGGAAGCCCCTCCACTTT. Its translation: CASSEAPRTGKPLHF.

For this clonotype: The junction shows a germline mismatch at one end, possibly a read error. The V gene is TRBV6-1, the J gene TRBJ2-2, with TRBD2 matching over 7 bases. There are 15 residues in the CDR3. CDR1 and CDR2 (germline): MNHNS, SASEGT. The CDR3 sequence: CGSSRKASGAGELFF. The CDR3 nucleotides read TGTGGCAGCAGCCGAAAAGCTAGCGGCGCCGGGGAGCTGTTTTTT.

This chain links TRBV6-5 with TRBJ1-6; D remains unclear. With 0 bases removed from V and 7 bases from J, the gap between germline ends came to 19 bases. The CDR3 has 18 residues. Per the germline V gene, CDR1 is MNHEY and CDR2 is SVGAGI. The CDR3 loop is CASSYSKVLLNPNSPLHF. The CDR3 region has the DNA TGTGCCAGCAGTTACTCGAAGGTCCTGTTAAACCCAAATTCACCCCTCCACTTT.

This chain joins TRBV5-1 and TRBJ2-3, with 10 positions matching TRBD1. V was clipped by 6 bases and J by 3 bases; unmatched bases: 13. Looked up from germline, CDR1 is SGHRS and CDR2 is YFSETQ. The CDR3 runs to 17 residues. CDR3 region: CASISNGRGQGTDTQYF. In DNA, the CDR3 is TGCGCCAGCATCTCAAACGGGAGGGGACAGGGGACAGATACGCAGTATTTT.

This clonotype was observed a few times. The CDR3 bases are TGTGCCAGCAGTTACTCTCTGACAGGGGCTAATGAAAAACTGTTTTTT. This translates into CASSYSLTGANEKLFF. The chain couples TRBV6-5 to TRBJ1-4; 8 positions agree with TRBD1. J gave up 3 bases and V 0 bases, and 3 bases lay outside the gene matches. Germline CDR1 reads MNHEY; CDR2 reads SVGAGI. The CDR3 is made up of 16 amino acids.

The chain has TRBV10-3 and TRBJ1-1; a possible D gene is TRBD1 (6 bases). CDR3 size: 13 residues. Germline lookup yields CDR1 ENHRY and CDR2 SYGVKD. V was trimmed by 6 bases and J by 2 bases, leaving 10 bases between them. The CDR3 loop reads CAISGQTNTEAFF. The CDR3 DNA follows: TGTGCCATCAGCGGACAGACTAACACTGAAGCTTTCTTT.

In the case of this clonotype: Just one base apart from a much larger clone, this may be a read error. As the CDR3 is not closed by the conserved phenylalanine or tryptophan, this likely results from a read error. V usage is TRBV28 and J usage is TRBJ2-5; D unclear. The germline V gene has CDR1 MDHEN and CDR2 SYDVKM. The CDR3 is 13 amino acids. V lost 8 bases and J 1 base, leaving 11 bases between the germline ends. CDR3 protein: CASLRRVQETQYS. The CDR3 nucleotides read TGTGCCAGCTTACGACGGGTCCAAGAGACCCAGTACTCC.

This chain connects TRBV11-2 to TRBJ2-7; D is uncertain. Looked up from germline, CDR1 is SGHAT and CDR2 is FQNNGV. This CDR3 is built from 15 residues. V lost 0 bases and J 0 bases, leaving 9 bases between the germline ends. The CDR3 DNA follows: TGTGCCAGCAGCTTAGATTTCGGCTACTCCTACGAGCAGTACGTC. Its translation: CASSLDFGYSYEQYV.

The chain carries TRBV29-1 and TRBJ2-5; 10 bases line up with TRBD2. This CDR3 is built from 13 residues. Germline assignment: CDR1 SQVTM and CDR2 ANQGSEA. V gave up 4 bases and J gave up 1 base; unmatched junction bases: 0. The CDR3 DNA is TGCAGCGTTGGGACTAGCGGCCAAGAGACCCAGTACTTC. It specifies CSVGTSGQETQYF.

Worth noting for this clonotype: Just one base apart from a much larger clone, this may be a read error. V usage is TRBV29-1 and J usage is TRBJ2-7, with D possibly TRBD2 on 7 matching bases. Trimming shortened V by 4 bases and J by 9 bases, and 16 bases separated the two germline ends. The CDR3 spans 12 residues. CDR1 and CDR2 from the germline V gene are SQVTM and ANQGSEA. Here the CDR3 DNA reads TGCAGCGTTGTGGGGGGGCAGAACGCGCAGTACGTC. Protein: CSVVGGQNAQYV.

This clonotype came up a few times. Here the CDR3 DNA reads TGCGCCAGCGGAACCGGGGGACTTGAAGCTTTCTTT. This sequence encodes CASGTGGLEAFF. The chain links TRBV5-1 to TRBJ1-1; D possibly corresponds to TRBD1 (5 bases). Germline CDR1 reads SGHRS; CDR2 reads YFSETQ. This CDR3 comprises 12 residues. The ends were cut back, 7 bases at V and 7 bases at J, with 14 bases in the middle.

The chain links TRBV28 to TRBJ1-2; a weak D match, TRBD1 (5 bases). Germline CDR1 and CDR2: MDHEN and SYDVKM. The CDR3 is made up of 15 amino acids. V lost 8 bases and J lost 0, with 16 bases in between. The CDR3, as DNA: TGTGCCAGCGGCGGGACCGAGGGTTCTAACTATGGCTACACCTTC. It codes for CASGGTEGSNYGYTF.

This clonotype was seen repeatedly, ten times or more. The J gene is TRBJ2-1, the V gene TRBV5-1; TRBD1 matches 9 bases. The CDR3 spans 14 residues. Germline loops: CDR1 SGHRS, CDR2 YFSETQ. J was trimmed by 8 bases and V by 2 bases; bases with no gene match: 5. CDR3 sequence: CASSFGQGLDEQFF. CDR3 in DNA: TGCGCCAGCAGCTTTGGACAGGGGTTGGATGAGCAGTTCTTC.

The chain uses TRBV12-3 or TRBV12-4 and TRBJ1-4, with unresolved D. V lost 6 bases, J lost 0 bases, and 8 bases lay in between. The CDR3 extends over 14 amino acids. CDR3: CASRPTPTNEKLFF. As DNA, the CDR3 is TGTGCCAGCAGGCCGACCCCAACTAATGAAAAACTGTTTTTT.

This clonotype was detected a few times. V gene TRBV19 combines with J gene TRBJ1-2; 8 nucleotides agree with TRBD1. The trim removed 7 bases at V and 4 bases at J, leaving 5 bases unmatched. Germline CDR1 and CDR2: LNHDA and SQIVND (reference sequence). The CDR3 is made up of 13 amino acids. CDR3 bases: TGTGCCAGTACTAAGGGACAGGCCTATGGCTACACCTTC. Its translation is CASTKGQAYGYTF.